This entry describes one T cell receptor beta chain. This clonotype is a singleton in its sample. Its target antigen remains unknown. One base separates it from a far larger clone, so it is likely a read error. Two rounds of multiplex PCR were used to amplify the TCR beta CDR3 region from genomic DNA. In the first round of PCR, primers specific to each TRBV and TRBJ gene were used, and the primer sequences are filed in Chinese patent CN105087789A. Universal primers were used in the second round of PCR. The Roche High Pure PCR Template Preparation Kit was used to extract genomic DNA from frozen PBMCs. An Illumina HiSeq 3000 was used to sequence the libraries paired-end with 151 bp reads. The paper's processing steps were these. CutAdapt was used to remove raw reads lacking the multiplex PCR primer sequences. High-quality paired reads were merged into contigs with PEAR. TRB V, D and J gene segments were assigned to each contig with MiXCR by alignment to reference sequences. CDR3 sequences were clustered by base quality and sequence similarity to remove sequencing errors. Shannon entropy, normalized by the natural log of the productive TCR sequence number, served as the measure of diversity. One minus Shannon entropy divided by the natural log of the number of unique clonotypes was used as the definition of clonality. Progression-free survival cut-offs for repertoire metrics were chosen using the Youden index of ROC curves, with analyses run in R 3.5.3. The public reads were run again by TCRdb, first through fastp at Q25 and then through MiXCR, and only productive beta chains were kept. All rows with the same CDR3 protein become a single entry with the most common DNA and genes. The V and J calls and clone size are TCRdb's, not the authors'. The sample includes roughly 13,000 distinct CDR3 sequences, with roughly a third observed a single time. Less than 45% of the sample rests with the top ten.

The source of the sample is a study of prognosis after radiotherapy for stage I lung cancer (dated by TCRdb to 2020 to 2022). Some background on the complete study: Fewer than 20 stage I NSCLC patients were enrolled in Nanjing, China, between 2018 and January 2019. Every patient was deemed medically inoperable, more than ten because of comorbidities and several because they refused surgery. Using image-guided IMRT or VMAT, SBRT was delivered in 3 to 5 fractions at a biologically effective dose of at least 100 Gy. After SBRT, distant metastases developed in about 20% of the 19 patients at a median of approximately seven months, while the remaining 15 patients had no significant progression. Squamous cell carcinoma histology was identified in several patients, and adenocarcinoma histology was identified in more than 10 patients. SBRT was not combined with any concurrent therapy in any patient. The study took one blood sample before SBRT and one after SBRT from each of 20 or so patients and sequenced all 40 or so samples. The cohort included about a dozen men and five to seven women, with a median age of approximately 76 years and a range of about 53 to 90 years. Peripheral blood TCR beta repertoires were profiled in stage I NSCLC patients before and after stereotactic body radiotherapy, and the repertoires were related to distant failure. Of the enrolled patients, some 14 had newly diagnosed primary stage I lung tumors, while a few had oligometastatic NSCLC following surgical resection of the primary tumor. Results and caveats for the whole study, not just this receptor: All reported P values were unadjusted for multiple comparisons. Differences by metastasis status were reportedly seen in TRBV and TRBJ usage frequencies, involving two V genes at baseline and, after SBRT, 8 or 9 V genes and two J genes. The study was limited by its small cohort and short follow-up, and the findings require independent validation. Tumor specificity of expanded TCR clones was not determined. Post-SBRT Shannon entropy and its change from baseline were lower in patients who developed distant metastases; baseline Shannon entropy was not associated with metastases. Unique TCR clone counts fell after SBRT (median about 9,600 before versus roughly 6,200 after; Wilcoxon paired P=0.011).

Inclusive of the bounding cysteine and phenylalanine, the CDR3 is 14 residues long. CDR3 DNA is the only sequence kept; it has 42 bases, read in frame from the first base. The germline V gene yields MRHNA for CDR1 and SNTAGT for CDR2. All patients had node-negative disease on CT and PET/CT, and none had a history of other malignancies or prior chemotherapy or radiotherapy. At each of two time points, about 6.3 milliliters of peripheral venous blood were collected in EDTA tubes. PBMCs were isolated by Ficoll-Paque Plus density-gradient centrifugation. Right after collection, samples were kept at -80 degrees C until analysis.

This specimen consisted of PBMCs, obtained before or after stereotactic body radiation therapy (not recorded which). The sequence was collected from a donor of 50 years or more with non-small cell lung cancer. The V and J segments used are TRBV6-4 and TRBJ2-6; the D gene identity is not certain. The nucleotide sequence is TGTGCCAGCGACGCCGGGTCTGGGGACAACGTCCTGACTTTC. Translated, this gives CASDAGSGDNVLTF.